The text below deals with one T cell receptor (beta chain). Its antigen remains unidentified. From germline, CDR1 is SGDLS and CDR2 YYNGEE. V lost 4 bases and J lost 1; bases outside the gene matches: 9. The CDR3 runs to 16 residues. The record originates from a study of T cells after posttransplantation cyclophosphamide. The naive gate required viable CD3+CD4+ or CD3+CD8+ cells with CCR7+CD45RA+CD45RO-CD95-CD27+CD28+ phenotype. The study, taken as a whole, reports: Later blood repertoires were often dominated by clones from the donor CD8+ memory compartment.

TCRdb's table, derived via immunoSEQ multiplex PCR, lists solely in-frame clones and lacks some. The sample holds 9,000 to 9,500 clones, over 95% seen once. The rearrangement uses TRBV9 and TRBJ2-5; TRBD2 matches at 8 bases. The TCR sequence derives from a man aged 50 to 60 in good health, CMV-negative, and a related stem cell transplant donor. The sample taken for sequencing was naive CD8+ T cells sorted from PBMCs. The CDR3 reads CASSSGRGGPQETQYF. The CDR3 region has the DNA TGTGCCAGCAGCTCAGGCCGCGGGGGGCCCCAAGAGACCCAGTACTTC.